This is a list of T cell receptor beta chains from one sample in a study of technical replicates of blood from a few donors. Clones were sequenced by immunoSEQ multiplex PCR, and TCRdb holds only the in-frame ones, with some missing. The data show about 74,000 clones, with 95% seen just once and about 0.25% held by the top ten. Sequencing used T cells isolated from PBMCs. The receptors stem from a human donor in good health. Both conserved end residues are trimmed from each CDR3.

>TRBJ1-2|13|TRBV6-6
ASSWGTTLGYGYT
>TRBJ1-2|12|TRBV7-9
ASSLARLVSGYT
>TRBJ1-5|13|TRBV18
ASSPMRGGNQPQH
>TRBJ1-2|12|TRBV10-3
AISQGEANYGYT
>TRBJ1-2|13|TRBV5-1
ASSLGRGSTGGYT
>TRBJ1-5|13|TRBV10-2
ASSVTGALHQPQH
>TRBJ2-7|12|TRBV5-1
ASSLAGGPYEQY
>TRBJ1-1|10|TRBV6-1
ASRTANTEAF
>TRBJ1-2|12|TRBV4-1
ASSQTGGVLGYT
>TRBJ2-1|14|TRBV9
ASSVATSGYDNEQF
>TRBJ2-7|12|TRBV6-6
ASSLTSGYYEQY
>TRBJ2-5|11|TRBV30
AWRATSLGTQY
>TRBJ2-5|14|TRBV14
ASSPLDRGQQETQY
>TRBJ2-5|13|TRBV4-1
ASSQDNSRAETQY
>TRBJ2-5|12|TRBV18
ASSPKPQQETQY
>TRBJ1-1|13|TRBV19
ASSIEGAVVTEAF
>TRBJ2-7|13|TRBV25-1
ASSESGGPTYEQY
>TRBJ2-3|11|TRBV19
ASSKQSADTQY
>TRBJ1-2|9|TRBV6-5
ASSSGDGYT
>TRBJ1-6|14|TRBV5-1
ASSLGRPSYNSPLH
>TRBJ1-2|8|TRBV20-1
SVQGPGYT
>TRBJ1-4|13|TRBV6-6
ASSYAGTGSEKLF
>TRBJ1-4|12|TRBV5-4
ASSPDRDNEKLF
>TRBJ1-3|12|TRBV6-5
ASQTLLTGNTIY